This is a list of T cell receptor beta chains from one sample in a study of Ad26.COV2.S vaccination and SARS-CoV-2 variants. Produced via immunoSEQ multiplex PCR; TCRdb's table is partial and in-frame only. The sample consists of hundreds of thousands of clones, 87% of them appearing once. The source was peripheral blood, collected in a trial of Ad26.COV2.S vaccine versus placebo. The receptors shown here come from a person between 18 and 60 years old who received the Ad26.COV2.S COVID-19 vaccine or a placebo. Each CDR3 is given with its conserved first and last residue. The order of the fields is V gene, clone size, J gene, D gene, CDR3 protein, CDR3 DNA. A D gene is named only where the DNA matches it firmly. Not all rows give a size; the values are once, few, many and, for expanded clones, a class.

v_gene: TRBV2; abundance: -; j_gene: TRBJ1-2; d_gene: TRBD1; CDR3aa: CASNNGQGAWGYTF; CDR3nt: TGTGCCAGCAATAACGGACAGGGGGCTTGGGGCTACACCTTC
v_gene: TRBV11-3; abundance: -; j_gene: TRBJ2-1; d_gene: TRBD1; CDR3aa: CASSLAQGANEQFF; CDR3nt: TGTGCCAGCAGCTTAGCCCAGGGGGCCAATGAGCAGTTCTTC
v_gene: TRBV4-3; abundance: -; j_gene: TRBJ2-3; d_gene: TRBD2; CDR3aa: CASSWSGASTDTQYF; CDR3nt: TGCGCCAGCAGCTGGAGCGGGGCTAGCACAGATACGCAGTATTTT
v_gene: TRBV11-2; abundance: -; j_gene: TRBJ1-1; d_gene: -; CDR3aa: CASSQKMNTEAFF; CDR3nt: TGTGCCAGCAGCCAGAAAATGAACACTGAAGCTTTCTTT
v_gene: TRBV2; abundance: -; j_gene: TRBJ2-7; d_gene: TRBD2; CDR3aa: CASSVASGGANEEQYF; CDR3nt: TGTGCCAGCAGCGTGGCCAGCGGGGGAGCGAACGAGGAGCAGTACTTC
v_gene: TRBV6-2/TRBV6-3; abundance: -; j_gene: TRBJ2-7; d_gene: TRBD1; CDR3aa: CASSPDRGTTYEQYF; CDR3nt: TGTGCCAGCAGTCCCGACAGGGGGACTACCTACGAGCAGTACTTC
v_gene: TRBV4-2; abundance: -; j_gene: TRBJ2-7; d_gene: TRBD1; CDR3aa: CASSQGDRAYEQYF; CDR3nt: TGTGCCAGCAGCCAAGGGGACAGGGCCTACGAGCAGTACTTC
v_gene: TRBV5-1; abundance: -; j_gene: TRBJ1-3; d_gene: -; CDR3aa: CASSLVAATGNTIYF; CDR3nt: TGCGCCAGCAGCTTGGTGGCCGCGACTGGAAACACCATATATTTT
v_gene: TRBV7-2; abundance: once; j_gene: TRBJ1-2; d_gene: TRBD1; CDR3aa: CASSPTTGGVSGYTF; CDR3nt: TGTGCCAGCAGCCCGACGACAGGGGGCGTCTCTGGCTACACCTTC
v_gene: TRBV7-3; abundance: -; j_gene: TRBJ1-1; d_gene: -; CDR3aa: CASSPDTKNTEAFF; CDR3nt: TGTGCCAGCAGCCCCGACACGAAGAACACTGAAGCTTTCTTT
v_gene: TRBV25-1; abundance: -; j_gene: TRBJ1-1; d_gene: -; CDR3aa: CASSALHEGTEAFF; CDR3nt: TGTGCCAGCAGTGCCCTCCACGAGGGCACTGAAGCTTTCTTT
v_gene: TRBV11-2; abundance: -; j_gene: TRBJ2-3; d_gene: -; CDR3aa: CASSLGTGDTQYF; CDR3nt: TGTGCCAGCAGCTTAGGGACTGGGGATACGCAGTATTTT
v_gene: TRBV30; abundance: -; j_gene: TRBJ2-7; d_gene: -; CDR3aa: CAWSVLGEQYF; CDR3nt: TGTGCCTGGAGTGTACTTGGCGAGCAGTACTTC
v_gene: TRBV4-1; abundance: -; j_gene: TRBJ1-1; d_gene: -; CDR3aa: CASSQDWDLRSEAFF; CDR3nt: TGCGCCAGCAGCCAAGATTGGGACCTACGATCTGAAGCTTTCTTT
v_gene: TRBV18; abundance: -; j_gene: TRBJ2-1; d_gene: TRBD1; CDR3aa: CASSPSDRQQFF; CDR3nt: TGTGCCAGCTCACCATCGGACAGGCAGCAGTTCTTC
v_gene: TRBV18; abundance: -; j_gene: TRBJ1-2; d_gene: -; CDR3aa: CASSNREGLDGYTF; CDR3nt: TGTGCCAGCTCAAACAGGGAAGGCTTGGATGGCTACACCTTC
v_gene: TRBV2; abundance: once; j_gene: TRBJ2-6; d_gene: TRBD1; CDR3aa: CASRGGAGGLSGANVLTF; CDR3nt: TGTGCCAGCCGAGGGGGCGCCGGCGGGCTCTCTGGGGCCAACGTCCTGACTTTC
v_gene: TRBV3-1/TRBV3-2; abundance: few; j_gene: TRBJ1-4; d_gene: TRBD1; CDR3aa: CASSPGGTGTNEKLFF; CDR3nt: TGTGCCAGCAGCCCGGGGGGGACAGGGACTAATGAAAAACTGTTTTTT
v_gene: TRBV27; abundance: -; j_gene: TRBJ1-2; d_gene: TRBD1; CDR3aa: CASSLTQTGNYGYTF; CDR3nt: TGTGCCAGCAGTTTAACCCAGACAGGGAACTATGGCTACACCTTC
v_gene: TRBV30; abundance: -; j_gene: TRBJ1-5; d_gene: -; CDR3aa: CAWSEGHRISNQPQHF; CDR3nt: TGTGCCTGGAGTGAGGGACACCGAATTAGCAATCAGCCCCAGCATTTT
v_gene: TRBV30; abundance: -; j_gene: TRBJ1-5; d_gene: -; CDR3aa: CAWREARTLNQPQHF; CDR3nt: TGTGCCTGGAGAGAGGCCCGAACCCTCAATCAGCCCCAGCATTTT
v_gene: TRBV11-1; abundance: -; j_gene: TRBJ2-2; d_gene: -; CDR3aa: CASSANRATGELFF; CDR3nt: TGTGCCAGCAGCGCCAACAGGGCTACCGGGGAGCTGTTTTTT
v_gene: TRBV7-8; abundance: -; j_gene: TRBJ2-3; d_gene: -; CDR3aa: CASSSPPSDTQYF; CDR3nt: TGTGCCAGCAGCTCCCCGCCGTCAGATACGCAGTATTTT
v_gene: TRBV27; abundance: -; j_gene: TRBJ2-7; d_gene: TRBD1; CDR3aa: CASSGQASYEQYF; CDR3nt: TGTGCCAGCAGCGGACAGGCCTCCTACGAGCAGTACTTC
v_gene: TRBV5-5; abundance: -; j_gene: TRBJ2-3; d_gene: TRBD2; CDR3aa: CASSPGVAGGRDTQYF; CDR3nt: TGTGCCAGCAGCCCCGGGGTAGCGGGGGGTAGAGATACGCAGTATTTT
v_gene: TRBV7-2; abundance: -; j_gene: TRBJ1-1; d_gene: -; CDR3aa: CASRIIQGPGTEAFF; CDR3nt: TGTGCCAGCAGAATTATCCAGGGTCCCGGGACTGAAGCTTTCTTT
v_gene: TRBV9; abundance: -; j_gene: TRBJ1-1; d_gene: -; CDR3aa: CASSAQPGLGTEAFF; CDR3nt: TGTGCCAGCAGCGCTCAACCGGGGCTCGGAACTGAAGCTTTCTTT
v_gene: TRBV7-6; abundance: -; j_gene: TRBJ2-3; d_gene: TRBD2; CDR3aa: CASSLGGGRDTQYF; CDR3nt: TGTGCCAGCAGCTTAGGCGGGGGGCGTGATACGCAGTATTTT
v_gene: TRBV6-5; abundance: -; j_gene: TRBJ1-2; d_gene: -; CDR3aa: CATKRDGANYGYTF; CDR3nt: TGTGCCACCAAACGTGACGGAGCTAACTATGGCTACACCTTC
v_gene: TRBV12-5; abundance: once; j_gene: TRBJ1-1; d_gene: -; CDR3aa: CASGLVRGANTEAFF; CDR3nt: TGTGCTAGTGGTTTGGTAAGGGGAGCGAACACTGAAGCTTTCTTT
v_gene: TRBV5-1; abundance: once; j_gene: TRBJ2-1; d_gene: TRBD1; CDR3aa: CASTHGTGSYNEQFF; CDR3nt: TGCGCCAGCACTCACGGGACAGGATCCTACAATGAGCAGTTCTTC
v_gene: TRBV7-9; abundance: -; j_gene: TRBJ1-2; d_gene: TRBD1; CDR3aa: CASSLGQGRTYGYTF; CDR3nt: TGTGCCAGCAGCTTGGGACAGGGTAGAACCTATGGCTACACCTTC
v_gene: TRBV29-1; abundance: -; j_gene: TRBJ1-2; d_gene: -; CDR3aa: CSVDPGDYGYTF; CDR3nt: TGCAGCGTTGATCCAGGGGATTATGGCTACACCTTC
v_gene: TRBV2; abundance: -; j_gene: TRBJ2-1; d_gene: TRBD1; CDR3aa: CASSEAGQGVDEQFF; CDR3nt: TGTGCCAGCAGTGAAGCGGGGCAGGGGGTGGACGAGCAGTTCTTC
v_gene: TRBV5-6; abundance: -; j_gene: TRBJ2-7; d_gene: -; CDR3aa: CASSQSSYEQYF; CDR3nt: TGTGCCAGCAGCCAAAGCTCCTACGAGCAGTACTTC
v_gene: TRBV6-6; abundance: -; j_gene: TRBJ2-1; d_gene: -; CDR3aa: CASSRQVGNEQFF; CDR3nt: TGTGCCAGCAGTCGACAGGTTGGGAATGAGCAGTTCTTC
v_gene: TRBV5-4; abundance: -; j_gene: TRBJ2-5; d_gene: TRBD2; CDR3aa: CASSRTSGGQETQYF; CDR3nt: TGTGCCAGCAGCCGGACTAGCGGGGGGCAAGAGACCCAGTACTTC
v_gene: TRBV19; abundance: -; j_gene: TRBJ1-1; d_gene: TRBD1; CDR3aa: CASSGPGQGNTEAFF; CDR3nt: TGTGCCAGTAGCGGACCGGGACAGGGTAACACTGAAGCTTTCTTT
v_gene: TRBV3-1/TRBV3-2; abundance: few; j_gene: TRBJ1-2; d_gene: TRBD1; CDR3aa: CASSQWTGGADYGYTF; CDR3nt: TGTGCCAGCAGCCAATGGACAGGGGGGGCGGACTATGGCTACACCTTC
v_gene: TRBV10-3; abundance: -; j_gene: TRBJ1-4; d_gene: -; CDR3aa: CAIRPDRSTNEKLFF; CDR3nt: TGTGCCATCAGGCCCGACAGGTCAACTAATGAAAAACTGTTTTTT
v_gene: TRBV3-1/TRBV3-2; abundance: -; j_gene: TRBJ2-1; d_gene: TRBD2; CDR3aa: CASSQGGGSYNEQFF; CDR3nt: TGTGCCAGCAGCCAAGGGGGGGGCTCCTACAATGAGCAGTTCTTC
v_gene: TRBV4-1; abundance: -; j_gene: TRBJ1-3; d_gene: -; CDR3aa: CASSQVRQGLSRDTIYF; CDR3nt: TGCGCCAGCAGCCAAGTTAGGCAGGGGCTTTCTAGGGACACCATATATTTT
v_gene: TRBV12-3/TRBV12-4; abundance: -; j_gene: TRBJ2-2; d_gene: -; CDR3aa: CASIDGGGELFF; CDR3nt: TGTGCCAGCATTGATGGAGGCGGGGAGCTGTTTTTT
v_gene: TRBV5-1; abundance: -; j_gene: TRBJ2-7; d_gene: -; CDR3aa: CASSLVSYEQYF; CDR3nt: TGCGCCAGCAGCTTGGTATCCTACGAGCAGTACTTC
v_gene: TRBV14; abundance: -; j_gene: TRBJ2-7; d_gene: -; CDR3aa: CASSHLGRPYEQYF; CDR3nt: TGTGCCAGCAGCCACCTTGGGAGACCCTACGAGCAGTACTTC
v_gene: TRBV9; abundance: -; j_gene: TRBJ2-3; d_gene: -; CDR3aa: CASSASTDTQYF; CDR3nt: TGTGCCAGCAGCGCGTCCACAGATACGCAGTATTTT
v_gene: TRBV9; abundance: -; j_gene: TRBJ1-3; d_gene: TRBD1; CDR3aa: CASSVQTGGISGNTIYF; CDR3nt: TGTGCCAGCAGCGTGCAAACAGGGGGCATCTCTGGAAACACCATATATTTT
v_gene: TRBV9; abundance: -; j_gene: TRBJ2-1; d_gene: -; CDR3aa: CASSVVDLGVGLSSYNEQFF; CDR3nt: TGTGCCAGCAGCGTAGTAGACCTCGGTGTGGGTCTTAGTTCCTACAATGAGCAGTTCTTC
v_gene: TRBV5-1; abundance: -; j_gene: TRBJ2-3; d_gene: TRBD2; CDR3aa: CASRSTSGPQDTQYF; CDR3nt: TGCGCCAGCAGGTCCACTAGCGGTCCCCAAGATACGCAGTATTTT
v_gene: TRBV29-1; abundance: -; j_gene: TRBJ2-1; d_gene: TRBD2; CDR3aa: CSSWRGGGNEQFF; CDR3nt: TGCAGCTCCTGGCGGGGGGGCGGCAATGAGCAGTTCTTC
v_gene: TRBV9; abundance: -; j_gene: TRBJ2-1; d_gene: -; CDR3aa: CASSVVASLYNEQFF; CDR3nt: TGTGCCAGCAGCGTAGTTGCGTCTTTATACAATGAGCAGTTCTTC
v_gene: TRBV5-1; abundance: once; j_gene: TRBJ2-3; d_gene: TRBD2; CDR3aa: CASSFRTSGADTQYF; CDR3nt: TGCGCCAGCAGCTTCAGGACTAGCGGGGCAGATACGCAGTATTTT